This T cell receptor beta chain was sequenced for a study of T cell repertoires in cytomegalovirus infection (dated by TCRdb to the late 2010s). Background on the whole study: Alongside well-studied HLA-B-restricted epitopes, the peptide stimulations were aimed at recently identified HLA-C-restricted CMV epitopes, whose presentation resists viral immunomodulation. The HLA type of each donor mattered for the analysis, because public TCR beta signatures pointed to carriage of CMV infection along with the matching HLA type. Broad study findings and their caveats: Cumulative frequency of public TCR beta family members discriminated carriers of CMV infection plus the relevant HLA type in this cohort and an independent roughly 330-donor cohort. The ex vivo response was dominated by HLA-C-restricted CMV-specific TCR beta clonotypes, which also provided the single most frequent clonotype in two of eight donors.

Sequencing instrument: Illumina HiSeq 1500. TCRdb's own reprocessing of the public reads used fastp at Q25 and MiXCR and kept productive beta chains. When rows share a CDR3 protein, they turn into one entry using the most common DNA and genes. In this sample the table shows fewer than 1,000,000 distinct CDR3 sequences, around a third of which occur a single time. More than 12% of the sample goes to the ten largest clones. Details on this clonotype: Its cognate antigen has yet to be identified. Qualities for individual bases were not recorded, and no much larger clone is one base off.

The treatment or condition label, read with the paper, signifies: in vitro stimulation with specific CMV peptide epitopes to enrich CMV-specific T cells. This specimen was cultured CD8+ T cells from PBMCs, taken from culture after CMV antigen stimulation. This TCR came from a human donor in good health (CMV status not recorded). Some clones in this sample may be carry-over from other donors' samples.

The base sequence is TGTGCCAGCAGCTCAGGAGGACGGGGCGACGAGCAGTACTTC. Its protein reads: CASSSGGRGDEQYF. The chain couples TRBV12-3 or TRBV12-4 to TRBJ2-7; the D gene is possibly TRBD1 or TRBD2, with 5 bases matching each. Trimming at the junction amounts to 6 bases on V and 5 bases on J, and the germline ends lie 17 bases apart. Its CDR3 holds 14 amino acids, cysteine through phenylalanine. The kept DNA is CDR3 alone, 42 bases in frame from the first base.